The T cell receptor beta chain described here comes from a study of vaccination and CD4 T cells after COVID-19 (dated by TCRdb to 2022 to 2024). Study-wide context: Convalescent patients had a positive SARS-CoV-2 result on nasal swab PCR, and of these patients, several had mild disease and one had severe disease. Post-COVID blood samples were collected from convalescent patients a median of around 96 days after diagnosis, with a range of roughly 30 to 170 days. Control cultures used a CEFX viral epitope pool as positive control, an HIV-1 Nef peptide pool as negative control, or no peptide. Participants got two doses of the Pfizer-BioNTech BNT162b2 vaccine (n=8) or two doses of the Moderna mRNA-1273 vaccine (n=2). The convalescent cohort included six males and four females, with two Hispanic individuals, seven Caucasians, two Asians and one multiracial person. Post-vaccine blood samples were taken a median of 72 days after the second vaccine dose, with a range of roughly 13 to 250 days. Culture stimuli were overlapping spike peptide pools from SARS-CoV-2 and from the common cold coronaviruses HCoV-NL63, HCoV-OC43 and HCoV-229E. In around 10 COVID-19 convalescent patients and 4 infection-naive healthy vaccine recipients, researchers compared the spike-specific CD4+ TCR repertoire from before mRNA vaccination with the repertoire from after. What the work shows at the level of the full study, not this receptor alone: In convalescent patients, a median approximately 86% of post-vaccine SARS-CoV-2-reactive clones were detected only after vaccination, suggesting vaccine-specific priming. Relatively few convalescent patients were included in the study, and early timepoints after natural infection were not analyzed. The median number of SARS-CoV-2-reactive clonotypes rose from 20 to 25 after infection to some 40 after vaccination, but the change was not significant. Of the vaccine-specific clones found in convalescent patients, nearly all (304 of 307) were mono-reactive for SARS-CoV-2 spike instead of being cross-reactive with common cold coronaviruses.

Interpreted using the paper, the treatment or condition label stands for: roughly ten-day PBMC culture with coronavirus spike peptide pools or control peptides (ViraFEST assay). The ViraFEST assay was used in the study, in which antigen-specific T cells were expanded with peptide pools and expanded clonotypes were subsequently identified by TCR sequencing. The convalescent patients' positive SARS-CoV-2 PCR tests fell between March and December 2020, which was before the Alpha, Beta and Delta variants emerged in the United States. Each well held more than 1.5 million PBMCs cultured in IMDM containing approximately 5% human AB serum and approximately 9.4 IU/ml IL-2, with roughly 10 ug/ml peptide pools added. Half of the culture medium was replaced with fresh IL-2-containing medium on days 3 and 7. Once the cells had been in culture for around ten days, the EasySep CD4+ T cell isolation kit was used to isolate CD4+ T cells by negative selection. Ficoll-Paque Plus gradient centrifugation was used to isolate PBMCs from whole blood, and the isolated PBMCs were then either used fresh or cryopreserved at -140C. Triplicate wells were generally used for each culture condition.

The library was produced with PCR. DNA from cultured CD4+ T cells was subjected to TCR sequencing with the Oncomine TCR Beta short-read assay at the Johns Hopkins FTIC core. The QIAamp micro DNA kit was used to extract genomic DNA from the cultured CD4+ T cells. The Oncomine TCR Beta libraries from cultured CD4+ T cells were pooled using unique dual indexes and then sequenced on an Illumina iSeq 100. The published analysis was carried out like this. Non-productive sequences were removed, and CDR3s not starting with C, not ending with F or W, or shorter than 7 amino acids were discarded. Antigen-specific clonotypes were identified with the MANAFEST web application by comparing peptide-stimulated wells with reference and other culture wells. To be called positive, a clone needed an FDR below 0.05, an odds ratio above 5, and a productive frequency above 0.1% in at least two of three replicate wells. Clonotypes that were significantly expanded in both SARS-CoV-2 spike wells and at least one common cold coronavirus spike condition were defined as cross-reactive. Similarity between CDR3 sequences was evaluated in R version 3.6.1 using Levenshtein distances (stringdist) and unrooted phylogenetic trees (ape). TCRdb trimmed the raw reads at Q25, called clones with MiXCR and kept productive beta chains. Every entry covers one CDR3 protein and lists the most common genes and DNA from its rows. These V and J calls originate from TCRdb's pipeline instead of the authors' own analysis. The sample table lists 12,000 to 15,000 distinct CDR3 sequences, 52% of them with a count of one. Together, the top ten hold about 7.2% of the sample.

This clonotype was observed a handful of times. Which antigen it targets is not known. The input lacks base qualities; no much larger clone sits a single base away. Here V drops 5 bases and J drops 1 base, and the junction holds 2 bases not matched to any gene. Spanning cysteine to phenylalanine, the CDR3 consists of 14 amino acids. Solely the CDR3 DNA is kept, with 42 bases framed from the first base. CDR1 and CDR2 are read off the germline V gene as SNHLY and FYNNEI. The chain was built from TRBV2 and TRBJ1-1; 9 of the junction bases match TRBD1. The origin of this receptor is a human donor who had recovered from COVID-19. The sequencing input was CD4+ T cells from blood, cultured in vitro. The DNA sequence follows: TGTGCCAGCAGTTCGGGACAGGGGAACACTGAAGCTTTCTTT. Translated, this gives CASSSGQGNTEAFF.